What follows are 28 T cell receptor beta chains derived from one specimen sequenced in a study of T cells in Graves' hyperthyroidism and ophthalmopathy. RNA transcripts served as the template for amplifying TCR beta CDR3 regions. HTBI primers were used for first-round RT-PCR of the TCR CDR3. Using its own MiXCR run on the multiplex PCR reads, TCRdb lists one record per CDR3 protein. Among roughly 93,000 distinct CDR3 sequences listed, roughly 40% were seen once. The sequenced sample consisted of peripheral blood or thyroid tissue (not recorded which). Receptor source: a woman aged 30 to 39 with Graves' hyperthyroidism.

The rearrangement links TRBV7-9 to TRBJ2-7; D may be TRBD1 (6 bases). The V gene's germline CDR1 is SEHNR and CDR2 FQNEAQ (reference sequence). The CDR3 is 16 amino acids. V was cut by 3 bases and J by 2 bases, with 17 bases left in between. In DNA, the CDR3 is TGTGCCAGCAGCTTGGGACCTTCGACAGGAACCTACGAGCAGTACTTC. Its protein is CASSLGPSTGTYEQYF.

The genes are TRBV7-8 and TRBJ2-7; 11 nucleotides agree with TRBD2. After removal of 6 bases from V and 7 bases from J, the junction contained 2 bases not matched to a gene. The CDR3 has 12 amino acids. The germline V gene encodes CDR1 SGHVS and CDR2 FQNEAQ. CDR3 region: CASRGLAGEQYF. In DNA, the CDR3 is TGTGCCAGCAGAGGACTAGCGGGTGAGCAGTACTTC.

This clonotype has a handful of counts. V and J are TRBV29-1 and TRBJ2-2, with D perhaps TRBD2 (5 bases). CDR3 length equals 13 residues. The V gene's germline CDR1 is SQVTM and CDR2 ANQGSEA. V was pared by 7 bases and J by 3 bases, with 12 bases between. CDR3 amino acids: CSADRGYTGELFF. The DNA of the CDR3 is TGCAGCGCTGATCGCGGGTACACCGGGGAGCTGTTTTTT.

J is TRBJ2-3 and V is TRBV6-6, with a possible D match to TRBD1 (6 bases). Germline CDR1 reads MNHNY; CDR2 reads SVGAGI (reference sequence). The V and J ends lost 5 bases and 1 base respectively, with 16 bases between them. CDR3 length equals 16 residues. The CDR3 DNA follows: TGTGCCAGCAGTGAATCCCAGGGGCTCGGCACAGATACGCAGTATTTT. The encoded protein is CASSESQGLGTDTQYF.

This clonotype has at least ten counts. The V gene is TRBV6-6, the J gene TRBJ2-5; 7 bases line up with TRBD1. The CDR3 covers 14 residues. The germline CDR1 and CDR2 sequences are MNHNY and SVGAGI (reference sequence). J lost 2 bases, V lost 8 bases, and 8 bases had no gene match. This CDR3 reads CASGEPQGQETQYF. The CDR3 bases are TGTGCCAGCGGGGAACCACAGGGGCAAGAGACCCAGTACTTC.

In the case of this clonotype: A junction boundary mismatches the germline segment, possibly from a read error. The chain is built from TRBV7-3 and TRBJ1-5; D remains unclear. Per germline, CDR1 SGHTA and CDR2 FQGTGA. The CDR3 covers 20 residues. The CDR3 here is CASSQEADEGRRHSNQPQHF. CDR3 in DNA: TGCGCCAGCAGCCAAGAAGCCGACGAGGGTCGGAGACATAGCAATCAGCCCCAGCATTTT.

In its sample, this clonotype was seen many times. This chain connects TRBV10-3 to TRBJ1-6; possibly TRBD1 for D (5 bases). CDR3 length equals 14 residues. Trimming stripped 2 bases from V and 7 bases from J, with 9 bases between. CDR1 ENHRY and CDR2 SYGVKD come from the germline V gene. In DNA, the CDR3 is TGTGCCATCAGTGAGGGGGGGGGAAATTCACCCCTCCACTTT. Translated, it gives CAISEGGGNSPLHF.

This clonotype was counted many times. This chain links TRBV3-1 with TRBJ1-1, with 8 bases lining up with TRBD1. CDR1 and CDR2 (germline): LGHDT, YNNKEL (reference sequence). The CDR3 is 14 amino acids. V was pared by 4 bases and J by 6 bases, with 7 bases of the junction left unmatched. CDR3 sequence reads: CASSPWTGIAEAFF. The CDR3 region has the DNA TGTGCCAGCAGCCCCTGGACAGGGATAGCTGAAGCTTTCTTT.

The V gene is TRBV9, the J gene TRBJ1-1; TRBD1 is a possible D gene (5 bases). The CDR3 runs 13 residues. Germline lookup yields CDR1 SGDLS and CDR2 YYNGEE. Trimming shortened V by 0 bases and J by 6 bases, and 9 bases separated the two germline ends. The CDR3 nucleotides are TGTGCCAGCAGCGTAGGGGGGAGCCCTGAAGCTTTCTTT. Residues: CASSVGGSPEAFF.

This clonotype was detected only once. The chain uses TRBV2 and TRBJ2-5, with D possibly TRBD2 on 5 matching bases. Per the germline V gene, CDR1 is SNHLY and CDR2 is FYNNEI. CDR3 length: 13 residues. V gave up 6 bases and J gave up 2 bases, with 10 bases separating them. The CDR3 sequence: CASREASQETQYF. The CDR3 nucleotides read TGTGCCAGCAGGGAGGCCTCACAAGAGACCCAGTACTTC.

The V gene is TRBV20-1, the J gene TRBJ2-7; 9 bases match TRBD1. The CDR3 totals 15 residues. CDR1 and CDR2 (germline): DFQATT, SNEGSKA (reference sequence). V shed 3 bases, J shed 6 bases, and the junction held 12 bases outside the gene matches. CDR3 sequence reads: CSASAGTGLKGEQYF. Here the CDR3 DNA reads TGCAGTGCTAGCGCGGGGACAGGGCTTAAGGGCGAGCAGTACTTC.

A word on this clonotype: The junction differs from germline at one of its ends, possibly a read error. The rearrangement joins TRBV4-2 to TRBJ1-3; D is perhaps TRBD1 (6 bases). The CDR3 is 17 residues long. The germline V gene has CDR1 LGHNA and CDR2 YNFKEQ. CDR3 protein: CAGSQVAGGFSGNTIYF. CDR3 bases: TGTGCCGGCAGCCAAGTCGCTGGGGGCTTCTCTGGAAACACCATATATTTT.

Details on this clonotype: Given a much more abundant clone one base away, this may be a read error. The chain is built from TRBV27 and TRBJ2-3, with a weak D call TRBD2 (6 bases). The CDR3 loop spans 13 amino acids. V lost 6 bases and J 9 bases, leaving 16 bases between the germline ends. The germline V gene has CDR1 MNHEY and CDR2 SMNVEV (reference sequence). The CDR3 protein is CASSPGTWWTQYF. The CDR3 DNA reads as TGTGCCAGCAGCCCCGGGACTTGGTGGACGCAGTATTTT.

This clonotype was detected many times. V is TRBV13 and J is TRBJ1-3; D unresolved. The CDR3 is 14 residues long. Between the trimmed V and J ends, which lost 8 bases and 2 bases, there was a span of 13 bases. In germline, CDR1 is PRHDT, CDR2 FYEKMQ (reference sequence). CDR3 sequence reads: CASGGLSAGNTIYF. In nucleotides, the CDR3 is TGTGCCAGCGGTGGGTTATCGGCTGGAAACACCATATATTTT.

As regards this clonotype: The CDR3 end shows no conserved phenylalanine or tryptophan, and so a read error is likely. This CDR3 reads CSARASGTPYEQYS. The CDR3 nucleotides are TGCAGTGCTAGGGCTAGCGGGACCCCCTACGAGCAGTACTCC. The chain joins TRBV20-1 to TRBJ2-7, with TRBD2 matching 9 bases. Germline-derived CDR1 and CDR2 are DFQATT and SNEGSKA (reference sequence). The CDR3 is 14 residues long. After removal of 3 bases from V and 2 bases from J, the junction contained 5 bases not matched to a gene.

This clonotype qualifies as medium-sized. This chain connects TRBV10-2 to TRBJ2-5; TRBD2 aligns across 7 bases. Germline V gene lookup returns CDR1 WSHSY and CDR2 SAAADI. This CDR3 is 12 amino acids long. V trimming: 9 bases; J trimming: 2 bases; junction bases outside the gene matches: 3. CDR3 sequence reads: CASLAEQETQYF. CDR3 sequence (DNA): TGCGCCAGTCTAGCGGAACAAGAGACCCAGTACTTC.

About this clonotype: Given a much more abundant clone one base away, this may be a read error. This chain uses TRBV4-1 with TRBJ2-2; the D gene is possibly TRBD1 (6 bases). Trimming pared 4 bases from V and 5 bases from J, leaving 17 bases between. There are 16 residues in the CDR3. The germline CDR1 and CDR2 sequences are MGHRA and YSYEKL. The CDR3 here is CASSPSGARWTGELFF. Written as DNA, the CDR3 is TGCGCCAGCAGCCCGTCAGGGGCCCGTTGGACCGGGGAGCTGTTTTTT.

At least ten counts were recorded for this clonotype. This chain links TRBV2 with TRBJ1-3, with D maybe TRBD1 (5 bases). CDR1 is SNHLY, CDR2 FYNNEI, per germline. The CDR3 runs 16 residues. Trimming stripped 6 bases from V and 0 bases from J, with 15 bases between. The DNA of the CDR3 is TGTGCCAGCAGCGGGGTTACAGGCCTCTCTGGAAACACCATATATTTT. The encoded protein is CASSGVTGLSGNTIYF.

J is TRBJ1-1 and V is TRBV2, with 8 bases lining up with TRBD1. The trim removed 5 bases at V and 11 bases at J, leaving 7 bases unmatched. The CDR3 has 12 residues. From germline, CDR1 is SNHLY and CDR2 FYNNEI. Here the CDR3 reads CASSLGTGSAFF. Here the CDR3 DNA reads TGTGCCAGCAGTCTAGGGACAGGCTCCGCTTTCTTT.

This chain joins TRBV7-2 and TRBJ2-3; D is possibly TRBD2 (5 bases). Per the germline V gene, CDR1 is SGHTA and CDR2 is FQGNSA. V dropped 5 bases and J dropped 2 bases, with 14 bases sitting between them. This CDR3 contains 15 residues. This CDR3 is CASSVQERDTDTQYF. Written as DNA, the CDR3 is TGTGCCAGCAGCGTCCAAGAACGGGACACAGATACGCAGTATTTT.

This clonotype was observed many times. The chain joins TRBV4-1 to TRBJ1-1; a weak D match, TRBD1 (6 bases). Germline V gene sequence: CDR1 MGHRA, CDR2 YSYEKL. Deletions cut 1 base from V and 0 bases from J, with 12 bases between. The CDR3 consists of 16 residues. This CDR3 is CASSQGNRAMNTEAFF. As DNA, the CDR3 is TGCGCCAGCAGCCAAGGTAACAGGGCTATGAACACTGAAGCTTTCTTT.

This sequence joins TRBV5-1 and TRBJ1-2; 8 positions match TRBD1. CDR1 is SGHRS, CDR2 YFSETQ, per germline. V lost 5 bases and J lost 10; bases outside the gene matches: 10. The CDR3 runs to 13 residues. The CDR3 sequence is CASRQGQETYYTF. CDR3 sequence (DNA): TGCGCCAGCAGGCAGGGACAGGAGACTTACTACACCTTC.

This clonotype occurred a few times. This may stem from a read error, because a much larger clone lies one nucleotide away. This sequence joins TRBV27 and TRBJ1-1; D is possibly TRBD1 (5 bases). This CDR3 is 13 amino acids long. CDR1 and CDR2 from the germline V gene are MNHEY and SMNVEV (reference sequence). The CDR3 loop reads CASREVRAAEALF. CDR3 coding DNA: TGTGCCAGCAGGGAGGTCAGGGCGGCTGAAGCTCTCTTT.

The chain is built from TRBV7-6 and TRBJ2-7; weak D call: TRBD2 (6 bases). This CDR3 spans 16 amino acids. Germline V lookup: CDR1 SGHVS, CDR2 FNYEAQ. With 1 base removed from V and 2 bases from J, the gap between germline ends came to 15 bases. The CDR3 loop reads CASSLGLGRGTYEQYF. The DNA for the CDR3 is TGTGCCAGCAGCTTAGGTTTGGGGCGCGGGACCTACGAGCAGTACTTC.

The chain combines TRBV7-2 with TRBJ2-5, with D unresolved. This CDR3 region has 16 residues. The V end lost 1 base, the J end lost 2 bases, and 14 bases lay between the germline ends. Germline CDR1 and CDR2: SGHTA and FQGNSA. In DNA, the CDR3 is TGTGCCAGCAGCTTAGGACTGAGACGGCAACAAGAGACCCAGTACTTC. Amino acid sequence: CASSLGLRRQQETQYF.

At least ten counts were recorded for this clonotype. The V and J genes are TRBV2 and TRBJ1-4; D is perhaps TRBD1 (5 bases). Trimming left V 3 bases short and J 8 bases short, with 10 bases between. The CDR3 spans 13 residues. CDR1 is SNHLY and CDR2 is FYNNEI in the germline V gene. Written as DNA, the CDR3 is TGTGCCAGCAGTGACAGGGAGGTAGAAAAACTGTTTTTT. Translated: CASSDREVEKLFF.

This clonotype occurred once. The chain is built from TRBV7-2 and TRBJ1-4; D remains ambiguous. Germline V gives CDR1 SGHTA, CDR2 FQGNSA. V was cut by 5 bases and J by 12 bases, with 13 bases left in between. This CDR3 spans 12 amino acids. Written as DNA, the CDR3 is TGTGCCAGCAGCCCCGTTGATGAGGAACTGTTTTTT. Its protein product is CASSPVDEELFF. Using reference TRBV7-2 and TRBJ1-4 for the parts outside the CDR3, the full variable domain is GAGVSQSPSNKVTEKGKDVELRCDPISGHTALYWYRQSLGQGLEFLIYFQGNSAPDKSGLPSDRFSAERTGGSVSTLTIQRTQQEDSAVYLCASSPVDEELFFGSGTQLSVL.

The sample holds a few counts of this clonotype. The genes are TRBV29-1 and TRBJ1-2, with 9 bases identical to TRBD1. The CDR3 length is 13 residues. Unmatched junction bases numbered 10, after V lost 6 bases and J lost 8 bases. Germline V gene lookup returns CDR1 SQVTM and CDR2 ANQGSEA. The DNA of the CDR3 is TGCAGCGTAGCCAGGGGACAGGGTGGGGGCTACACCTTC. Residues: CSVARGQGGGYTF. Full variable domain (missing parts from reference TRBV29-1 and TRBJ1-2): SAVISQKPSRDICQRGTSLTIQCQVDSQVTMMFWYRQQPGQSLTLIATANQGSEATYESGFVIDKFPISRPNLTFSTLTVSNMSPEDSSIYLCSVARGQGGGYTFGSGTRLTVV.